The 17 T cell receptor beta chains below all came from one sample that was sequenced in a study of T cell repertoires in cytomegalovirus infection. A single record per CDR3 protein comes from TCRdb applying MiXCR to the reads. The sample records 650,000 to 900,000 distinct CDR3 sequences, about 31% being singletons. No antigen is known for these receptors. The sample here was cultured CD8+ T cells from PBMCs, taken from culture after CMV antigen stimulation. The receptors originated from a human donor in good health (CMV status not recorded). Some clones in this sample may be carry-over from other donors' samples.

This clonotype turned up a few times. This chain uses TRBV7-9 with TRBJ1-2, with D possibly being TRBD1 (5 bases). Trimming removed 4 bases at V and 7 bases at J, with 13 bases between. The CDR3 consists of 13 residues. CDR1 SEHNR and CDR2 FQNEAQ come from the germline V gene (reference sequence). The CDR3 nucleotides are TGTGCCAGCAGCTGGGACGGTCTCCGTGGCTACACCTTC. Amino acids: CASSWDGLRGYTF.

The rearrangement uses TRBV7-9 and TRBJ1-2; no clear D gene. The CDR3 length is 14 residues. The ends were cut back, 1 base at V and 7 bases at J, with 13 bases in the middle. Germline V lookup: CDR1 SEHNR, CDR2 FQNEAQ (reference sequence). DNA of the CDR3: TGTGCCAGCAGCTTAGGTACCGGGTCGGTTGGCTACACCTTC. Protein product: CASSLGTGSVGYTF.

This clonotype was counted a single time. The V call is TRBV2, the J call TRBJ2-2; D is ambiguous. The germline gives CDR1 SNHLY, CDR2 FYNNEI. Trimming removed 4 bases at V and 3 bases at J, with 15 bases between. This CDR3 has 16 amino acids. CDR3 sequence reads: CASSVPGTADTGELFF. The CDR3 DNA reads TGTGCCAGCAGTGTTCCCGGAACAGCCGACACCGGGGAGCTGTTTTTT.

V usage is TRBV11-2 and J usage is TRBJ2-5; the D is unclear. This CDR3 contains 16 residues. Germline V gives CDR1 SGHAT, CDR2 FQNNGV. V was clipped by 1 base and J by 0 bases, with 12 bases between them. CDR3 protein: CASSLGQTFYQETQYF. The CDR3 DNA reads as TGTGCCAGCAGCTTAGGGCAGACCTTCTACCAAGAGACCCAGTACTTC.

This chain joins TRBV6-1 and TRBJ2-5; D is possibly TRBD2 (5 bases). The germline V gene has CDR1 MNHNS and CDR2 SASEGT. Trimming took 1 base from V and 2 from J, leaving 14 bases between them. CDR3 size: 16 residues. As DNA, the CDR3 is TGTGCCAGCAGTGAAGACATACTAGTGCAACAAGAGACCCAGTACTTC. It translates to CASSEDILVQQETQYF.

J is TRBJ1-1 and V is TRBV2; D ambiguous. This CDR3 region has 14 residues. CDR1 is SNHLY and CDR2 is FYNNEI in the germline V gene. Trimming removed 9 bases from V and 0 bases from J, with 14 bases in between. CDR3: CARETADLNTEAFF. The CDR3 coding sequence is TGTGCCAGGGAAACAGCGGACTTGAACACTGAAGCTTTCTTT.

This clonotype was counted only a few times. The chain combines TRBV12-3 or TRBV12-4 with TRBJ2-1; D not certain. CDR3 length: 14 residues. V lost 5 bases, J lost 2 bases, and 10 bases lay in between. CDR3 in amino acids: CASSRVPTYNEQFF. The CDR3 DNA reads TGTGCCAGCAGTAGAGTTCCCACCTACAATGAGCAGTTCTTC.

Of note for this clonotype: At one boundary the junction diverges from the germline segment, which might be a read error. In DNA form, the CDR3 reads TGTGCTAGCAGCCTGGGACAGGGTACCCCATACAATGAGCAGTTCTTC. Encoded protein: CASSLGQGTPYNEQFF. The chain uses TRBV7-7 and TRBJ2-1, with 9 nucleotides matching TRBD1. Germline V gene lookup returns CDR1 SSHAT and CDR2 FNYEAQ (reference sequence). The CDR3 contains 16 residues.

The genes are TRBV6-2 or TRBV6-3 and TRBJ2-1, with D perhaps TRBD2 (7 bases). Germline V lookup: CDR1 MNHEY, CDR2 SVGEGT. Deletions cut 3 bases from V and 9 bases from J, with 12 bases between. CDR3 length: 13 residues. CDR3 in DNA: TGTGCCAGCAGTTATGGGGGGGGCGGTGAGCAGTTCTTC. Translating it yields CASSYGGGGEQFF.

The gene calls are TRBV14 and TRBJ1-2; D remains ambiguous. The CDR3 extends over 15 amino acids. Germline loops: CDR1 SGHDN, CDR2 FVKESK. V was trimmed by 0 bases and J by 5 bases, leaving 13 bases between them. CDR3 in amino acids: CASSQDLVGFYGYTF. In nucleotides, the CDR3 is TGTGCCAGCAGCCAAGATCTTGTAGGGTTTTATGGCTACACCTTC.

The sample holds a few counts of this clonotype. The gene calls are TRBV12-3 or TRBV12-4 and TRBJ1-5; possibly TRBD1 for D (5 bases). Deletions cut 4 bases from V and 6 bases from J, with 13 bases between. This CDR3 has 14 amino acids. The CDR3 coding sequence is TGTGCCAGCAGTTGGGGCAGGGCGGGTCAGCCCCAGCATTTT. As protein: CASSWGRAGQPQHF.

The chain uses TRBV12-5 and TRBJ1-1, with a possible D match to TRBD1 (5 bases). The CDR3 runs to 14 residues. With 2 bases removed from V and 0 bases from J, the gap between germline ends came to 7 bases. CDR1 and CDR2 (germline): LGHNT, FRNRAP. The CDR3, as DNA: TGTGCTAGTGGTTTGACAGGCTTGAACACTGAAGCTTTCTTT. This codes for CASGLTGLNTEAFF.

In this sample, this clonotype turned up a few times. The chain couples TRBV19 to TRBJ2-1; D assignment may be TRBD1 or TRBD2 (6 bases each). Trimming stripped 3 bases from V and 6 bases from J, with 15 bases between. The CDR3 is 15 residues long. Germline assignment: CDR1 LNHDA and CDR2 SQIVND (reference sequence). Here the CDR3 reads CASSIDDGGTNEQFF. For the CDR3, the DNA is TGTGCCAGTAGTATTGACGACGGGGGCACCAATGAGCAGTTCTTC. The full variable domain, completed using reference TRBV19 and TRBJ2-1, is DGGITQSPKYLFRKEGQNVTLSCEQNLNHDAMYWYRQDPGQGLRLIYYSQIVNDFQKGDIAEGYSVSREKKESFPLTVTSAQKNPTAFYLCASSIDDGGTNEQFFGPGTRLTVL.

This clonotype was seen once. The rearrangement links TRBV27 to TRBJ2-1; perhaps TRBD2 as D (6 bases). The CDR3 spans 13 residues. V was clipped by 7 bases and J by 5 bases, with 12 bases between them. In germline, CDR1 is MNHEY, CDR2 SMNVEV (reference sequence). This chain's CDR3 is CASTRGLNNEQFF. The CDR3 nucleotides are TGTGCCAGCACGCGGGGACTCAACAATGAGCAGTTCTTC.

The V call is TRBV7-2, the J call TRBJ2-7; the D is unclear. Germline values: CDR1 SGHTA, CDR2 FQGNSA. Trimming shortened V by 5 bases and J by 6 bases, and 14 bases separated the two germline ends. CDR3 length: 13 residues. The CDR3 here is CASSPPGGIEQYV. In DNA form, the CDR3 reads TGTGCCAGCAGCCCCCCGGGTGGGATCGAGCAGTACGTC.

The J gene is TRBJ2-3, the V gene TRBV2, with D possibly matching TRBD1 (6 bases). The CDR3 loop spans 15 amino acids. Germline loops: CDR1 SNHLY, CDR2 FYNNEI. V was cut by 6 bases and J by 2 bases, with 15 bases left in between. CDR3 amino acids: CASRGQTGHTDTQYF. The CDR3 DNA sequence: TGTGCCAGCAGAGGACAGACCGGACACACAGATACGCAGTATTTT. Variable domain in full (rest from reference TRBV2 and TRBJ2-3): EPEVTQTPSHQVTQMGQEVILRCVPISNHLYFYWYRQILGQKVEFLVSFYNNEISEKSEIFDDQFSVERPDGSNFTLKIRSTKLEDSAMYFCASRGQTGHTDTQYFGPGTRLTVL.

This clonotype showed up just a few times. The chain joins TRBV12-5 to TRBJ2-1, with D unclear. This CDR3 contains 15 residues. With 3 bases removed from V and 10 bases from J, the gap between germline ends came to 19 bases. Looked up from germline, CDR1 is LGHNT and CDR2 is FRNRAP. The CDR3 DNA sequence: TGTGCTAGTGGTTTAAATCATGGAGAAGCGAACGAGCAGTTCTTC. Encoded protein: CASGLNHGEANEQFF. The variable domain in full, completed from reference TRBV12-5 and TRBJ2-1, reads DARVTQTPRHKVTEMGQEVTMRCQPILGHNTVFWYRQTMMQGLELLAYFRNRAPLDDSGMPKDRFSAEMPDATLATLKIQPSEPRDSAVYFCASGLNHGEANEQFFGPGTRLTVL.